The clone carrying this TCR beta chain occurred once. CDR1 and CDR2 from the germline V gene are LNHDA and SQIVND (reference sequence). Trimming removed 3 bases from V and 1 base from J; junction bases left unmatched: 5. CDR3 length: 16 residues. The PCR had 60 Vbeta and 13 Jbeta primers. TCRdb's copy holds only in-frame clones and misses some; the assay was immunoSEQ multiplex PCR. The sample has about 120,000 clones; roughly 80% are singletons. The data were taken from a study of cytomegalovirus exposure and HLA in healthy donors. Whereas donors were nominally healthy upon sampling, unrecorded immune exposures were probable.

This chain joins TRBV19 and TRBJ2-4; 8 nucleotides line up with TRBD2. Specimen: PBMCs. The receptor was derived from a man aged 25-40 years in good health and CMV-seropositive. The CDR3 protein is CASSILAGGAKNIQYF. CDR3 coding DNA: TGTGCCAGTAGTATTCTTGCGGGAGGTGCCAAAAACATTCAGTACTTC. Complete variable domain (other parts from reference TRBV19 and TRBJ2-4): DGGITQSPKYLFRKEGQNVTLSCEQNLNHDAMYWYRQDPGQGLRLIYYSQIVNDFQKGDIAEGYSVSREKKESFPLTVTSAQKNPTAFYLCASSILAGGAKNIQYFGAGTRLSVL.